The 9 T cell receptor beta chains below were found in one sample sequenced in a study of T cell responses to AZD1222 COVID-19 vaccine. Clones were sequenced by immunoSEQ multiplex PCR, and TCRdb holds only the in-frame ones, with some missing. The sample lists over 100,000 clones, around 94% occurring once. Here the sequenced sample was peripheral blood, taken on day 0 of AZD1222 vaccination. The receptors were sampled from an adult in good health.

This sequence joins TRBV3-1 (or the pseudogene TRBV3-2) and TRBJ1-1, with 10 bases fitting TRBD1. There are 15 residues in the CDR3. V dropped 4 bases and J dropped 5; count of bases not matched to a gene: 7. Germline CDR1 and CDR2: LGHDT and YNNKEL (reference sequence). This chain's CDR3 is CASSRDRGVWTEAFF. The CDR3 DNA reads as TGTGCCAGCAGCCGGGACAGGGGAGTTTGGACTGAAGCTTTCTTT.

The chain uses TRBV28 and TRBJ1-4; the D is unclear. The CDR3 length is 17 residues. V lost 4 bases, J lost 0 bases, and 15 bases lay in between. The germline V gene has CDR1 MDHEN and CDR2 SYDVKM. Here the CDR3 DNA reads TGTGCCAGCAGTTCGGGAGCCCTAGAGGCAACTAATGAAAAACTGTTTTTT. It codes for CASSSGALEATNEKLFF.

This CDR3 reads CAWSVYPLLRDPSGNTIYF. The CDR3 nucleotides are TGTGCCTGGAGTGTATACCCACTCCTAAGGGATCCCTCTGGAAACACCATATATTTT. This sequence joins TRBV30 and TRBJ1-3; D is undetermined. V shed 0 bases and J shed 0 bases, with 21 bases lying between them. This CDR3 comprises 19 residues. Germline CDR1 GTSNPN, CDR2 SVGIG (reference sequence).

The sample holds one count of this clone. The genes are TRBV6-2 or TRBV6-3 and TRBJ1-1; TRBD1 is a possible D gene (6 bases). Germline V lookup: CDR1 MNHEY, CDR2 SVGEGT. V lost 4 bases and J lost 6, with 21 bases in between. The CDR3 loop spans 16 amino acids. The CDR3 is CASSWDRQENEAEAFF. The CDR3, as DNA: TGTGCCAGCAGTTGGGACCGACAGGAAAACGAGGCTGAAGCTTTCTTT.

The rearrangement uses TRBV28 and TRBJ1-1, with 12 bases aligning to TRBD1. Germline CDR1 and CDR2: MDHEN and SYDVKM. The CDR3 sequence is 16 residues long. Trimming removed 2 bases from V and 8 bases from J; junction bases left unmatched: 9. The CDR3 coding sequence is TGTGCCAGCAGTTTACCTTTGGGACAGGGGGCGACCGAAGCTTTCTTT. Its protein is CASSLPLGQGATEAFF.

The CDR3 nucleotides read TGTGCCACCAGCAGAGATCCACTAGCGGGATCCAATGAGCAGTTCTTC. Translation: CATSRDPLAGSNEQFF. This chain uses TRBV15 with TRBJ2-1, with 10 bases aligning to TRBD2. The germline CDR1 and CDR2 sequences are LNHNV and YYDKDF (reference sequence). The CDR3 totals 16 residues. Trimming took 0 bases from V and 6 from J; bases not matched to a gene: 5.

The chain uses TRBV5-6 and TRBJ2-3, with 7 bases aligning to TRBD2. The CDR3 loop spans 14 amino acids. Trimming took 6 bases from V and 0 from J; bases not matched to a gene: 4. Germline CDR1 SGHDT, CDR2 YYEEEE. The CDR3 sequence: CASTWGGSTDTQYF. The CDR3, as DNA: TGTGCCAGCACCTGGGGGGGAAGCACAGATACGCAGTATTTT.

V is TRBV5-4 and J is TRBJ2-7; D is unresolved. Germline V CDR1 and CDR2: SGHNT, YYREEE (reference sequence). The CDR3 length is 12 residues. V lost 0 bases and J lost 2, with 3 bases in between. The CDR3 protein is CASSLETYEQYF. CDR3 coding DNA: TGTGCCAGCAGCTTGGAGACCTACGAGCAGTACTTC.

This chain connects TRBV3-1 (or the pseudogene TRBV3-2) to TRBJ1-6; no clear D gene. Germline loops: CDR1 LGHDT, CDR2 YNNKEL (reference sequence). Trimming removed 0 bases from V and 9 bases from J, with 6 bases in between. The CDR3 contains 13 residues. CDR3 sequence reads: CASSQDEISPLHF. CDR3 bases: TGTGCCAGCAGCCAAGATGAGATTTCACCCCTCCACTTT.